Below, 20 T cell receptor beta chains from the same sample are listed, as sequenced in a study of shared clonotypes between healthy human individuals. Data came from immunoSEQ multiplex PCR; TCRdb stores just in-frame clones and leaves some out. The profile shows around 530,000 clones, roughly 79% of them singletons. Sequencing was performed on PBMCs. The receptors shown here come from a woman between 35 and 50 years old in good health. Some clones in this sample may be carry-over from other donors' samples.

A note on this clone: The same CDR3 arises from other DNA sequences in this sample as well. The chain recombines TRBV5-6 with TRBJ2-7; D remains ambiguous. This CDR3 has 14 residues. Germline-derived CDR1 and CDR2 are SGHDT and YYEEEE. Trimming removed 0 bases at V and 3 bases at J, with 10 bases between. In DNA form, the CDR3 reads TGTGCCAGCAGCTTGGGTGCAGGAGTCTACGAGCAGTACTTC. It encodes CASSLGAGVYEQYF.

The chain couples TRBV30 to TRBJ2-2, with D perhaps being TRBD1 or TRBD2 (6 bases each). The CDR3 extends over 18 amino acids. The V end lost 4 bases, the J end lost 0 bases, and 21 bases lay between the germline ends. Germline lookup yields CDR1 GTSNPN and CDR2 SVGIG (reference sequence). The CDR3 sequence: CAWTPGGQILSNTGELFF. CDR3 in DNA: TGTGCCTGGACCCCTGGGGGGCAGATACTTTCGAACACCGGGGAGCTGTTTTTT.

The chain recombines TRBV5-6 with TRBJ1-1; no clear D. This CDR3 region has 15 residues. V dropped 4 bases and J dropped 0 bases, with 13 bases sitting between them. Germline lookup yields CDR1 SGHDT and CDR2 YYEEEE. Written as DNA, the CDR3 is TGTGCCAGCAGCAGAGAGGCCAGACTGAACACTGAAGCTTTCTTT. It is translated as CASSREARLNTEAFF.

V and J are TRBV7-3 and TRBJ2-2, with D tentatively TRBD1 or TRBD2 (5 bases each). The V and J ends lost 4 bases and 6 bases respectively, with 18 bases between them. CDR3 length: 16 amino acids. Per the germline V gene, CDR1 is SGHTA and CDR2 is FQGTGA. CDR3: CASSSQLLGDAGELFF. CDR3 bases: TGTGCCAGCAGCTCCCAACTGTTGGGGGACGCCGGGGAGCTGTTTTTT.

V usage is TRBV30 and J usage is TRBJ1-2; TRBD1 might be the D (5 bases). Trimming shortened V by 2 bases and J by 8 bases, and 15 bases separated the two germline ends. The CDR3 has 13 residues. CDR1 is GTSNPN and CDR2 is SVGIG in the germline V gene (reference sequence). CDR3 sequence (DNA): TGTGCCTGGAGTCCGGGACCAACGGGGGGCTACACCTTC. This encodes CAWSPGPTGGYTF.

This chain uses TRBV29-1 with TRBJ1-5; 9 bases line up with TRBD1. The CDR3 consists of 13 residues. Germline CDR1 SQVTM, CDR2 ANQGSEA. Germline trimming cut 4 bases from V and 3 bases from J; bases unmatched to any gene: 1. CDR3 amino acids: CSVGDRDNQPQHF. In DNA form, the CDR3 reads TGCAGCGTTGGGGACAGGGACAATCAGCCCCAGCATTTT.

The chain links TRBV6-6 to TRBJ2-7, with D possibly being TRBD1 (6 bases). This CDR3 has 13 residues. V was pared by 4 bases and J by 3 bases, with 10 bases between. CDR1 and CDR2 (germline): MNHNY, SVGAGI (reference sequence). The CDR3: CASSWTESYEQYF. The CDR3 coding sequence is TGTGCCAGCAGTTGGACAGAGAGCTACGAGCAGTACTTC.

This clone was counted a few times. The CDR3 DNA reads TGCGCCAGCAGCGCGGGACAGTTGGGGCCCTACGAGCAGTACTTC. Protein product: CASSAGQLGPYEQYF. The V call is TRBV4-1, the J call TRBJ2-5; tentatively, D is TRBD1 (7 bases). The J call may be faulty, since TRBJ2-7 better matches the DNA end. In germline, CDR1 is MGHRA, CDR2 YSYEKL. The CDR3 is 15 residues long.

This sequence joins TRBV9 and TRBJ2-5; possible D gene TRBD2, 6 bases. V lost 0 bases to trimming and J lost 1 base, with 13 bases between them. There are 16 residues in the CDR3. Germline CDR1 SGDLS, CDR2 YYNGEE. CDR3 protein: CASSVGILARQETQYF. DNA of the CDR3: TGTGCCAGCAGCGTAGGGATCCTAGCGCGCCAAGAGACCCAGTACTTC.

Concerning this clone: The same CDR3 can be traced to other DNA sequences in this sample. The CDR3 DNA sequence: TGCGCCAGCAGCCCGGGGACAGGGAATGGCTACACCTTC. Its protein product is CASSPGTGNGYTF. The gene calls are TRBV5-1 and TRBJ1-2; 9 bases line up with TRBD1. CDR1 SGHRS and CDR2 YFSETQ come from the germline V gene. CDR3 length: 13 residues. Trimming removed 4 bases from V and 6 bases from J; junction bases left unmatched: 4.

Notes on this clone: Compared with germline, one end of the junction differs, possibly owing to a read error. This rearrangement joins TRBV11-2 to TRBJ2-7, with 11 bases matching TRBD2. The CDR3 runs to 13 residues. The germline V gene encodes CDR1 SGHAT and CDR2 FQNNGV. CDR3 nucleotide sequence: TGTGCCAGCAGCTTCTCCGGACTAGCGGGCCTCCACTTC. Translation: CASSFSGLAGLHF.

This clone was seen only a few times. J is TRBJ2-1 and V is TRBV7-2, with D possibly TRBD2 on 6 matching bases. This CDR3 is 15 amino acids long. Germline V gene sequence: CDR1 SGHTA, CDR2 FQGNSA. Deletions cut 5 bases from V and 0 bases from J, with 11 bases between. CDR3 coding DNA: TGTGCCAGCAGCGCCAGCGGGTCCTCCTACAATGAGCAGTTCTTC. It codes for CASSASGSSYNEQFF.

This chain uses TRBV7-3 with TRBJ2-1, with 7 positions matching TRBD1. J was trimmed by 9 bases and V by 3 bases; bases with no gene match: 11. Looked up from germline, CDR1 is SGHTA and CDR2 is FQGTGA. CDR3 length equals 15 residues. CDR3 sequence (DNA): TGTGCCAGCAGCTTGTATTCAGGGGGTCGTAGTGAGCAGTTCTTC. Its protein is CASSLYSGGRSEQFF.

The chain is built from TRBV19 and TRBJ2-7, with D possibly called TRBD1 or TRBD2 (5 bases each). V was pared by 3 bases and J by 6 bases, with 12 bases between. The CDR3 covers 13 residues. CDR1 LNHDA and CDR2 SQIVND come from the germline V gene (reference sequence). The CDR3 DNA sequence: TGTGCCAGTAGTATGGACCGGGACGTCGAGCAGTACTTC. It codes for CASSMDRDVEQYF.

This chain links TRBV15 with TRBJ2-1; 10 bases match TRBD2. The CDR3 extends over 14 amino acids. The V segment lost 3 bases and the J segment 6 bases; nucleotides outside the gene matches: 2. Germline V CDR1 and CDR2: LNHNV, YYDKDF (reference sequence). CDR3 in amino acids: CATSSRTSGNEQFF. CDR3 coding DNA: TGTGCCACCAGCAGTAGGACTAGCGGCAATGAGCAGTTCTTC.

A word on this clone: A read error is likely here: a far larger clone is one base away. Other DNA sequences in the same sample also yield this CDR3. The rearrangement links TRBV2 to TRBJ1-3; D gene uncertain. The V end was cut by 4 bases, the J end by 2 bases, with 9 bases between. This CDR3 is built from 14 residues. Germline-derived CDR1 and CDR2 are SNHLY and FYNNEI. The DNA of the CDR3 is TGTGCCAGCAGTGTCGGAGGACCTGGAAACACCATATATTTT. As protein: CASSVGGPGNTIYF.

The gene calls are TRBV18 and TRBJ2-1; 10 bases map to TRBD2. The ends lost 1 base at V and 8 bases at J; junction bases unmatched: 8. CDR1 and CDR2 (germline): KGHSH, LQKENI. The CDR3 extends over 16 amino acids. Here the CDR3 DNA reads TGTGCCAGCTCACCACGAGTGGCTAGCGGGAGCGATGAGCAGTTCTTC. Translating it yields CASSPRVASGSDEQFF.

This chain links TRBV19 with TRBJ1-1; no clear D gene. The V end lost 5 bases, the J end lost 0 bases, and 7 bases lay between the germline ends. Germline lookup yields CDR1 LNHDA and CDR2 SQIVND (reference sequence). The CDR3 totals 13 residues. The CDR3 coding sequence is TGTGCCAGTAGTCCTCAGTTGAACACTGAAGCTTTCTTT. As protein: CASSPQLNTEAFF.

V gene TRBV14 combines with J gene TRBJ1-3; D is perhaps TRBD1 (5 bases). The CDR3 is made up of 13 amino acids. Trimming removed 0 bases at V and 9 bases at J, with 9 bases between. Germline loops: CDR1 SGHDN, CDR2 FVKESK. The CDR3: CASSQDLTATIYF. CDR3 coding DNA: TGTGCCAGCAGCCAAGACTTGACAGCCACCATATATTTT.

Only one count was recorded for this clone. This chain connects TRBV6-4 to TRBJ1-1, with D unresolved. The V and J ends lost 0 bases and 1 base respectively, with 9 bases between them. Germline values: CDR1 MRHNA, CDR2 SNTAGT. This CDR3 has 15 amino acids. The CDR3 spells CASSDSGYTNTEAFF. The CDR3 DNA is TGTGCCAGCAGTGACTCAGGGTATACGAACACTGAAGCTTTCTTT.